These T cell receptor beta chains were read from a single sample in a study of T cell responses to AZD1222 COVID-19 vaccine. Method: immunoSEQ multiplex PCR; TCRdb's copy keeps in-frame clones and lacks some. This sample carries 120,000 to 150,000 clones, more than 85% of them seen once, and the ten largest clones take around 5.1%. The sequences come from peripheral blood, collected on day 0 of AZD1222 vaccination. These receptors all stem from an adult in good health. Both conserved end residues are part of each CDR3. The order of the fields is J gene, V gene, CDR3 protein.

>TRBJ1-1|TRBV30
CAWETTGSSEAFF
>TRBJ1-1|TRBV18
CASSPGLLNTEAFF
>TRBJ1-2|TRBV2
CASSDNLGGGYTF
>TRBJ1-2|TRBV6-2/TRBV6-3
CASSQSANYGYTF
>TRBJ1-1|TRBV14
CASSPWGRNTEAFF
>TRBJ2-7|TRBV7-2
CASSQNRDRTYEQYF
>TRBJ2-1|TRBV4-2
CASTVGGNEQFF
>TRBJ2-5|TRBV3-1/TRBV3-2
CASSQLAGGQETQYF
>TRBJ2-5|TRBV6-5
CASSPTDSYQETQYF
>TRBJ1-2|TRBV6-5
CASSSGTSSRGYTF
>TRBJ2-7|TRBV7-8
CASSLGGQEYEQYF
>TRBJ2-7|TRBV9
CASSERGSSYEQYF
>TRBJ1-5|TRBV7-2
CASSRAQGAGQPQHF
>TRBJ2-1|TRBV7-9
CASSSTSGLSSYNEQFF
>TRBJ1-2|TRBV5-7
CASSLHKSTGYTF
>TRBJ1-1|TRBV19
CASSIGLTGEAFF
>TRBJ2-7|TRBV27
CASRAQGPFSYEQYF
>TRBJ2-3|TRBV3-1/TRBV3-2
CASSPFARDTQYF